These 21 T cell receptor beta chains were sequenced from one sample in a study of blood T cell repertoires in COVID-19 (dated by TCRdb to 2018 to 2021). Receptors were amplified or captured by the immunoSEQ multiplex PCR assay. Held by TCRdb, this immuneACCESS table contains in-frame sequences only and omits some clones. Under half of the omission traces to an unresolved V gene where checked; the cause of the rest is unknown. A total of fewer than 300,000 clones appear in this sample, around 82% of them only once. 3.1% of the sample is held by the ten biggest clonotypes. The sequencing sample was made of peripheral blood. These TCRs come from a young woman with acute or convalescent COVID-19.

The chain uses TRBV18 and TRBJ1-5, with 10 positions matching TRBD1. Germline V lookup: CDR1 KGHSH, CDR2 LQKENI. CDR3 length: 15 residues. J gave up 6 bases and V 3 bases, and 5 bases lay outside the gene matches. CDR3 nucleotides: TGTGCCAGCTCACCTGGGACAGGGGTTCTTCAGCCCCAGCATTTT. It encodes CASSPGTGVLQPQHF.

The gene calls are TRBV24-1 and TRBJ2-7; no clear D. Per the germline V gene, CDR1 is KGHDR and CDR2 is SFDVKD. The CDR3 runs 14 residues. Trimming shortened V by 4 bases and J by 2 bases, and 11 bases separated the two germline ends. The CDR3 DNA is TGTGCCACCAGTGACCCCCTCGCGACCTACGAGCAGTACTTC. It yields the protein CATSDPLATYEQYF.

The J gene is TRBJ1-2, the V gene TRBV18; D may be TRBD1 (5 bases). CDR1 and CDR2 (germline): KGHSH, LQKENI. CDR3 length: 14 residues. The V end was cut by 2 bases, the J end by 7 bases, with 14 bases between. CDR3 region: CASSPSGGGGGYTF. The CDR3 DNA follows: TGTGCCAGCTCACCATCGGGGGGTGGCGGTGGCTACACCTTC.

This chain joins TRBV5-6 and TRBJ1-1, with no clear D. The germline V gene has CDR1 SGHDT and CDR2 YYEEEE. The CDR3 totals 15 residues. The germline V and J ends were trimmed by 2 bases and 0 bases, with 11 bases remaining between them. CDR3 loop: CASSFVNSLNTEAFF. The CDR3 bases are TGTGCCAGCAGCTTTGTTAACTCCTTGAACACTGAAGCTTTCTTT.

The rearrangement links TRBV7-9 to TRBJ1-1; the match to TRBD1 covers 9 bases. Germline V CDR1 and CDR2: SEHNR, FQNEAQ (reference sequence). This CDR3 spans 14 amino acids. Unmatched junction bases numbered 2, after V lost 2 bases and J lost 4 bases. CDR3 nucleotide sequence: TGTGCCAGCAGCTTAACAGGGGGCGGCACTGAAGCTTTCTTT. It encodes CASSLTGGGTEAFF.

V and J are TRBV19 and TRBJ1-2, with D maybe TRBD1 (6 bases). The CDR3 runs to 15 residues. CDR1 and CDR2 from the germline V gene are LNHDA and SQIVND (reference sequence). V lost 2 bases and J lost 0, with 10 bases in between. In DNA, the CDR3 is TGTGCCAGTAGTATATTTCCAGGGGCTAACTATGGCTACACCTTC. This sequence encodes CASSIFPGANYGYTF. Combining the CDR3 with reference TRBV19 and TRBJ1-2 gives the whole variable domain DGGITQSPKYLFRKEGQNVTLSCEQNLNHDAMYWYRQDPGQGLRLIYYSQIVNDFQKGDIAEGYSVSREKKESFPLTVTSAQKNPTAFYLCASSIFPGANYGYTFGSGTRLTVV.

In DNA, the CDR3 is TGTGCCAGCAGCTCCGGCCACTCAGGGGTTACGAGCTCCTACAATGAGCAGTTCTTC. This sequence encodes CASSSGHSGVTSSYNEQFF. The chain carries TRBV13 and TRBJ2-1, with D maybe TRBD1 (6 bases). Germline loops: CDR1 PRHDT, CDR2 FYEKMQ (reference sequence). Trimming stripped 4 bases from V and 0 bases from J, with 22 bases between. The CDR3 spans 19 residues.

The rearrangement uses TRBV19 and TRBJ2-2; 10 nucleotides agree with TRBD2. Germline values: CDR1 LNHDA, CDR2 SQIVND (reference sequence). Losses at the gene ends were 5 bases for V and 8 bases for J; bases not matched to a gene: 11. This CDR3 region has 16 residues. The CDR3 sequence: CASSPDLLAGVGELFF. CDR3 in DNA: TGTGCCAGTAGTCCCGATCTCCTAGCGGGAGTTGGGGAGCTGTTTTTT.

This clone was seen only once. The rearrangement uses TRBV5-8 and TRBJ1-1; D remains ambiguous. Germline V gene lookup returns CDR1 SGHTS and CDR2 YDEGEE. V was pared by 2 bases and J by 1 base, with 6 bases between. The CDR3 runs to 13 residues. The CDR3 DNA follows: TGTGCCAGCAGCTTTGCAGAGAACACTGAAGCTTTCTTT. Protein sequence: CASSFAENTEAFF.

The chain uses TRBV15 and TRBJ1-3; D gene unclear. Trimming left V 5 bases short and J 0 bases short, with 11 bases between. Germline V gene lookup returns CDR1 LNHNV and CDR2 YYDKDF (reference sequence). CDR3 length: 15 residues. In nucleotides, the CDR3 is TGTGCCACCAGCGTCAGGCGAAGCTCTGGAAACACCATATATTTT. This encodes CATSVRRSSGNTIYF. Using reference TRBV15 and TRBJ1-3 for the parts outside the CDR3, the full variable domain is DAMVIQNPRYQVTQFGKPVTLSCSQTLNHNVMYWYQQKSSQAPKLLFHYYDKDFNNEADTPDNFQSRRPNTSFCFLDIRSPGLGDTAMYLCATSVRRSSGNTIYFGEGSWLTVV.

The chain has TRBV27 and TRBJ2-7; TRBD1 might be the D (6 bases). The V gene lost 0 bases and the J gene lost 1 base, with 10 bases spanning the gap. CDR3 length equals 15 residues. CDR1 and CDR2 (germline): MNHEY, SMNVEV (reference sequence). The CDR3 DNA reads TGTGCCAGCAGTTTATCGCACAGGGAGTCCTACGAGCAGTACTTC. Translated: CASSLSHRESYEQYF.

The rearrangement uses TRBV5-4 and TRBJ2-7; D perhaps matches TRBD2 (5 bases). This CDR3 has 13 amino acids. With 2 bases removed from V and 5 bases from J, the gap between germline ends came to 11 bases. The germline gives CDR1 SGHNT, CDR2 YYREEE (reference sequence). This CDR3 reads CASSFISDNEQYF. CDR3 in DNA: TGTGCCAGCAGCTTCATTAGCGACAACGAGCAGTACTTC.

CDR3 sequence (DNA): TGTGCCAGCAGCCACACCGGGACTAGCGGGAGGAATGAGCAGTTCTTC. Translating gives CASSHTGTSGRNEQFF. The gene calls are TRBV28 and TRBJ2-1; TRBD2 agrees at 15 bases. V was pared by 6 bases and J by 7 bases, with 7 bases of the junction left unmatched. The CDR3 sequence is 16 residues long. Germline CDR1 is MDHEN and CDR2 is SYDVKM.

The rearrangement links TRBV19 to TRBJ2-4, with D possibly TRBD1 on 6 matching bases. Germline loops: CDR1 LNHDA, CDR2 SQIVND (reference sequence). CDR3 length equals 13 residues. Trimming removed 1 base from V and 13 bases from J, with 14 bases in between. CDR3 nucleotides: TGTGCCAGTAGTATAGGAACCGGGACACGGCAGTACTTC. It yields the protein CASSIGTGTRQYF.

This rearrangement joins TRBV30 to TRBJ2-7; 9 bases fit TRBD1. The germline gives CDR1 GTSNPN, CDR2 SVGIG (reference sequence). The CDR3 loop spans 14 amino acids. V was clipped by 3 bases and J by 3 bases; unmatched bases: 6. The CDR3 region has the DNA TGTGCCTGGAGGCCGGGACAGGGCCACTACGAGCAGTACTTC. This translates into CAWRPGQGHYEQYF.

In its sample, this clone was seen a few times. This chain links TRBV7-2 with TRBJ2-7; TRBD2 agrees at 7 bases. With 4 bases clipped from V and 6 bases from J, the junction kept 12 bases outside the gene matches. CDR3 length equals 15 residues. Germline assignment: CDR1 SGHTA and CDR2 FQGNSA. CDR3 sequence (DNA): TGTGCCAGCAGCTCCGGCGGGAGTCGGGGGAGCGAGCAGTACTTC. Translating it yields CASSSGGSRGSEQYF. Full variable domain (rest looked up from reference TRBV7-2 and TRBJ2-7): GAGVSQSPSNKVTEKGKDVELRCDPISGHTALYWYRQSLGQGLEFLIYFQGNSAPDKSGLPSDRFSAERTGGSVSTLTIQRTQQEDSAVYLCASSSGGSRGSEQYFGPGTRLTVT.

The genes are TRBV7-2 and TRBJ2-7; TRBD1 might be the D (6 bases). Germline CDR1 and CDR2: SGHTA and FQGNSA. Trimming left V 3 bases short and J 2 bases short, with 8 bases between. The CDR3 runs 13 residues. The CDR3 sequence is CASSFTGTYEQYF. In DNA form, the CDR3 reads TGTGCCAGCAGCTTTACAGGGACCTACGAGCAGTACTTC.

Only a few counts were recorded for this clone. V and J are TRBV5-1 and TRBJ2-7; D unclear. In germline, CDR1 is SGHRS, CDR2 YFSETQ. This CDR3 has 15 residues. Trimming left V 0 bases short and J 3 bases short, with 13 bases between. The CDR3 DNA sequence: TGCGCCAGCAGCTTGGATCCGGGTTACGGCTACGAGCAGTACTTC. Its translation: CASSLDPGYGYEQYF.

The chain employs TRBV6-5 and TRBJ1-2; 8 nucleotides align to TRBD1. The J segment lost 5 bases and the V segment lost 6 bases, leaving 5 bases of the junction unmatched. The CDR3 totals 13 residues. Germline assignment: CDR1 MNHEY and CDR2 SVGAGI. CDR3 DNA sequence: TGTGCCAGCAGCTTAACAGGGGGTTATGGCTACACCTTC. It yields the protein CASSLTGGYGYTF.

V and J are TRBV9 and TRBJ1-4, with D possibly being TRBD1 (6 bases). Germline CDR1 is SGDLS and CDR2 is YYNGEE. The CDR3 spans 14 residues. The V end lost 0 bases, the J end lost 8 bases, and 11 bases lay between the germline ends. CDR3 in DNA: TGTGCCAGCAGCGTAGCGGCAGGGGAAGAAAAACTGTTTTTT. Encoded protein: CASSVAAGEEKLFF.

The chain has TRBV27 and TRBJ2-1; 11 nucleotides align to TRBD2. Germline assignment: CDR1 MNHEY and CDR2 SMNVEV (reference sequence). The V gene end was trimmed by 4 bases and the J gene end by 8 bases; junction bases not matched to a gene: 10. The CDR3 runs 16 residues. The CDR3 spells CASSSVVIAGGDEQFF. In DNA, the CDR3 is TGTGCCAGCAGTTCGGTGGTGATAGCGGGAGGGGATGAGCAGTTCTTC.